These 32 T cell receptor beta chains were sequenced from one sample in a study of blood T cells in healthy people across ages. PCR was performed a second time for roughly 7 to 12 cycles using a sample-barcoded 5' primer and a J-beta primer mix. TCRdb recomputed calls from the 5' RACE reads with MiXCR, one row per CDR3 protein. The repertoire includes about 1.4 million distinct CDR3 sequences, around 55% of them detected once, and roughly 7% sits in the top ten. Sequencing was done on a sample of blood. The receptors here all came from a man between 18 and 35 years old in good health.

The J gene is TRBJ2-3, the V gene TRBV10-3; D remains unclear. This CDR3 spans 13 amino acids. Per the germline V gene, CDR1 is ENHRY and CDR2 is SYGVKD. V gave up 3 bases and J gave up 2 bases, with 6 bases separating them. CDR3 residues: CAISDSYTDTQYF. The DNA of the CDR3 is TGTGCCATCAGTGATTCTTACACAGATACGCAGTATTTT.

The gene calls are TRBV5-6 and TRBJ2-3, with TRBD1 matching over 7 bases. Germline CDR1 and CDR2: SGHDT and YYEEEE. V trimming: 0 bases; J trimming: 4 bases; junction bases outside the gene matches: 8. This CDR3 contains 16 residues. CDR3 region: CASSLVRDSLADTQYF. DNA for the CDR3: TGTGCCAGCAGCTTGGTACGGGACAGCCTAGCAGATACGCAGTATTTT.

The CDR3 spells CASSTTTANTEAFF. The CDR3, as DNA: TGTGCCAGCAGCACTACGACAGCTAACACTGAAGCTTTCTTT. The V gene is TRBV3-1, the J gene TRBJ1-1; D possibly corresponds to TRBD1 (5 bases). Germline-derived CDR1 and CDR2 are LGHDT and YNNKEL (reference sequence). The CDR3 loop spans 14 amino acids. V lost 5 bases to trimming and J lost 2 bases, with 12 bases between them.

The chain links TRBV4-1 to TRBJ2-1, with D perhaps matching TRBD1 (5 bases). Looked up from germline, CDR1 is MGHRA and CDR2 is YSYEKL. This CDR3 region has 15 residues. The V and J ends lost 0 bases and 8 bases respectively, with 14 bases between them. The CDR3 protein is CASSQEGGAGDEQFF. The CDR3 DNA follows: TGCGCCAGCAGCCAAGAGGGTGGGGCAGGCGATGAGCAGTTCTTC.

J is TRBJ1-2 and V is TRBV5-1, with D unresolved. Trimming shortened V by 4 bases and J by 4 bases, and 14 bases separated the two germline ends. CDR1 is SGHRS and CDR2 is YFSETQ in the germline V gene. This CDR3 comprises 14 residues. The CDR3, as DNA: TGCGCCAGCAGCAGGAGCGGAGCCATCTATGGCTACACCTTC. Its translation is CASSRSGAIYGYTF.

The rearrangement joins TRBV4-1 to TRBJ2-1; no clear D. Germline CDR1 is MGHRA and CDR2 is YSYEKL. The V gene lost 8 bases and the J gene lost 0 bases, with 11 bases spanning the gap. The CDR3 extends over 14 amino acids. DNA of the CDR3: TGCGCCAGCGGGGTGAGGAGCTCCTACAATGAGCAGTTCTTC. Its translation: CASGVRSSYNEQFF.

For this clonotype: At one end the junction does not follow the germline gene, possibly because of a read error. The gene calls are TRBV29-1 and TRBJ2-3; D assignment may be TRBD1 or TRBD2 (5 bases each). The CDR3 spans 13 residues. The germline V gene has CDR1 SQVTM and CDR2 ANQGSEA. The CDR3 sequence is CSVLQGPTDTQYF. CDR3 coding DNA: TGCAGCGTTTTGCAGGGACCCACAGATACACAGTATTTT.

In this sample, this clonotype turned up a few times. The chain employs TRBV5-1 and TRBJ2-1; TRBD2 agrees at 15 bases. The germline gives CDR1 SGHRS, CDR2 YFSETQ. The CDR3 spans 17 residues. The J segment lost 1 base and the V segment lost 4 bases, leaving 3 bases of the junction unmatched. The CDR3 reads CASSPGTSGGSYNEQFF. The CDR3 DNA reads as TGCGCCAGCAGCCCTGGGACTAGCGGGGGGTCCTACAATGAGCAGTTCTTC.

This clonotype was picked up one time. This rearrangement joins TRBV6-4 to TRBJ1-4; D is unclear. This CDR3 comprises 14 residues. V was cut by 4 bases and J by 4 bases, with 10 bases left in between. In germline, CDR1 is MRHNA, CDR2 SNTAGT. CDR3 bases: TGTGCCAGCAGTGTCGAACTGAGTAATGAAAAACTGTTTTTT. Amino acid sequence: CASSVELSNEKLFF.

This clonotype was detected only a few times. The rearrangement links TRBV15 to TRBJ2-3; 9 bases map to TRBD1. CDR3 length equals 15 residues. Germline lookup yields CDR1 LNHNV and CDR2 YYDKDF (reference sequence). With V trimmed by 8 bases and J by 2 bases, 8 bases remained unmatched. CDR3 in amino acids: CATDRDRGVTDTQYF. The DNA of the CDR3 is TGTGCCACCGATCGAGACAGGGGGGTCACAGATACGCAGTATTTT. Looking up the rest from reference TRBV15 and TRBJ2-3 gives the full variable domain: DAMVIQNPRYQVTQFGKPVTLSCSQTLNHNVMYWYQQKSSQAPKLLFHYYDKDFNNEADTPDNFQSRRPNTSFCFLDIRSPGLGDTAMYLCATDRDRGVTDTQYFGPGTRLTVL.

J is TRBJ2-1 and V is TRBV15; D is ambiguous. Between the trimmed V and J ends, which lost 0 bases and 4 bases, there was a span of 4 bases. Germline V gene sequence: CDR1 LNHNV, CDR2 YYDKDF (reference sequence). The length of the CDR3 is 13 residues. The CDR3 reads CATSRERYNEQFF. The CDR3 region has the DNA TGTGCCACCAGCAGAGAGAGGTACAATGAGCAGTTCTTC.

The chain joins TRBV7-9 to TRBJ2-3; 7 bases are a match to TRBD2. This CDR3 is 15 amino acids long. CDR1 is SEHNR, CDR2 FQNEAQ, per germline (reference sequence). Trimming cost V 3 bases and J 3 bases; bases outside gene matches: 6. The DNA for the CDR3 is TGTGCCAGCAGCTTTGACGGGGGGTTTACAGATACGCAGTATTTT. Residues: CASSFDGGFTDTQYF.

The V and J genes are TRBV5-1 and TRBJ1-6; 7 nucleotides match TRBD1. The CDR3 runs to 15 residues. Looked up from germline, CDR1 is SGHRS and CDR2 is YFSETQ. Germline trimming cut 6 bases from V and 10 bases from J; bases unmatched to any gene: 13. CDR3 DNA: TGCGCCAGCACCTATGGCGGGCAGGGGGGATCACCCCTCCACTTT. Protein: CASTYGGQGGSPLHF. The entire variable domain, with the rest obtained from reference TRBV5-1 and TRBJ1-6, is as follows: KAGVTQTPRYLIKTRGQQVTLSCSPISGHRSVSWYQQTPGQGLQFLFEYFSETQRNKGNFPGRFSGRQFSNSRSEMNVSTLELGDSALYLCASTYGGQGGSPLHFGNGTRLTVT.

The DNA of the CDR3 is TGTGCCAGCAGTATTGTAGGGGGTGTAGGGGTGACCCAGTACTTC. Translating gives CASSIVGGVGVTQYF. The genes are TRBV12-3 or TRBV12-4 and TRBJ2-7, with D possibly being TRBD1 (6 bases). The J call may be in error: the DNA end matches TRBJ2-5 better. The CDR3 contains 15 residues.

The chain links TRBV13 to TRBJ2-1; tentatively, D is TRBD1 (7 bases). V was trimmed by 1 base and J by 0 bases, leaving 13 bases between them. This CDR3 has 17 amino acids. Germline loops: CDR1 PRHDT, CDR2 FYEKMQ (reference sequence). This CDR3 is CASSLEGGDSSYNEQFF. The CDR3 DNA sequence: TGTGCCAGCAGCTTAGAAGGAGGGGACAGCTCCTACAATGAGCAGTTCTTC. Full variable domain (missing parts from reference TRBV13 and TRBJ2-1): AAGVIQSPRHLIKEKRETATLKCYPIPRHDTVYWYQQGPGQDPQFLISFYEKMQSDKGSIPDRFSAQQFSDYHSELNMSSLELGDSALYFCASSLEGGDSSYNEQFFGPGTRLTVL.

This chain connects TRBV7-2 to TRBJ1-2; D perhaps matches TRBD1 (5 bases). This CDR3 contains 15 residues. Trimming removed 3 bases from V and 4 bases from J, with 15 bases in between. The germline gives CDR1 SGHTA, CDR2 FQGNSA. Here the CDR3 reads CASSFNRPGGYGYTF. CDR3 DNA sequence: TGTGCCAGCAGCTTTAACAGGCCTGGGGGCTATGGCTACACCTTC.

This chain connects TRBV10-3 to TRBJ2-7; a weak D match, TRBD2 (6 bases). This CDR3 spans 15 amino acids. The germline CDR1 and CDR2 sequences are ENHRY and SYGVKD. V was shortened by 2 bases and J by 3 bases, with 14 bases between the two germline ends. The CDR3: CAISEGGGSYYEQYF. The CDR3 nucleotides read TGTGCCATCAGTGAGGGGGGAGGCAGCTACTACGAGCAGTACTTC.

The V call is TRBV24-1, the J call TRBJ1-5; D not resolved. CDR3 length: 13 residues. Germline loops: CDR1 KGHDR, CDR2 SFDVKD. V shed 5 bases and J shed 4 bases, with 8 bases lying between them. The CDR3 sequence: CATSGWDNQPQHF. The CDR3 nucleotides read TGTGCCACCAGTGGTTGGGATAATCAGCCCCAGCATTTT.

This clonotype was counted at least ten times. CDR3 sequence (DNA): TGTGCCAGCAGCTTAGCAGGGGACTATGGCTACACCTTC. Translation gives CASSLAGDYGYTF. This chain links TRBV7-2 with TRBJ1-2, with a tentative D call TRBD1 (5 bases). V lost 0 bases and J 3 bases, leaving 5 bases between the germline ends. The CDR3 loop spans 13 amino acids. Germline V gives CDR1 SGHTA, CDR2 FQGNSA.

In this sample, this clonotype turned up a few times. The chain combines TRBV7-9 with TRBJ2-7; D is undetermined. Germline CDR1 reads SEHNR; CDR2 reads FQNEAQ (reference sequence). V shed 5 bases and J shed 3 bases, with 11 bases lying between them. The CDR3 spans 13 residues. The CDR3 nucleotides read TGTGCCAGCAGCACGCACCCGAGCTACGAGCAGTACTTC. Protein sequence: CASSTHPSYEQYF.

CDR3: CASRRTAYGNTGELFF. The CDR3 bases are TGTGCCAGCAGGAGAACAGCCTACGGGAACACCGGGGAGCTGTTTTTT. The genes are TRBV12-3 or TRBV12-4 and TRBJ2-2; D not resolved. Trimming shortened V by 6 bases and J by 1 base, and 15 bases separated the two germline ends. The CDR3 has 16 amino acids.

This chain connects TRBV20-1 to TRBJ1-5, with D unclear. Germline V lookup: CDR1 DFQATT, CDR2 SNEGSKA (reference sequence). V was clipped by 3 bases and J by 0 bases, with 9 bases between them. The CDR3 is made up of 14 amino acids. The CDR3: CSARHSGSNQPQHF. The CDR3 region has the DNA TGCAGTGCTAGGCATTCGGGTAGCAATCAGCCCCAGCATTTT.

The chain employs TRBV15 and TRBJ2-1, with D perhaps matching TRBD1 or TRBD2 (5 bases each). This CDR3 has 15 amino acids. The V end was cut by 8 bases, the J end by 6 bases, with 20 bases between. Germline V CDR1 and CDR2: LNHNV, YYDKDF (reference sequence). The CDR3 is CATGPRLRDLNEQFF. The CDR3 DNA follows: TGTGCCACCGGGCCGAGACTAAGGGACCTCAATGAGCAGTTCTTC.

The genes are TRBV25-1 and TRBJ2-1; unclear D gene. The CDR3 totals 18 residues. V lost 0 bases and J 1 base, leaving 16 bases between the germline ends. The germline gives CDR1 MGHDK, CDR2 SYGVNS. The CDR3 protein is CASSEYIVARSSYNEQFF. The CDR3 DNA reads TGTGCCAGCAGTGAATATATAGTTGCTCGCTCTTCCTACAATGAGCAGTTCTTC.

The rearrangement links TRBV4-2 to TRBJ2-1; TRBD2 aligns across 7 bases. V was clipped by 0 bases and J by 7 bases; unmatched bases: 9. From germline, CDR1 is LGHNA and CDR2 YNFKEQ. CDR3 length: 16 residues. The CDR3 spells CASSQEGLAEINEQFF. Written as DNA, the CDR3 is TGTGCCAGCAGCCAAGAGGGCCTAGCGGAGATTAATGAGCAGTTCTTC.

This sequence joins TRBV7-2 and TRBJ2-5, with TRBD2 identical over 11 bases. The V segment lost 5 bases and the J segment 6 bases; nucleotides outside the gene matches: 2. Germline V CDR1 and CDR2: SGHTA, FQGNSA. The CDR3 runs to 13 residues. Here the CDR3 DNA reads TGTGCCAGCAGCACTAGCGGGGGAAAGACCCAGTACTTC. Its translation is CASSTSGGKTQYF.

This clonotype occurred a few times. The gene calls are TRBV7-2 and TRBJ2-3; D perhaps matches TRBD2 (6 bases). Germline V gene data show CDR1 as SGHTA and CDR2 as FQGNSA. V was cut by 1 base and J by 1 base, with 18 bases left in between. The CDR3 extends over 18 amino acids. The CDR3 DNA sequence: TGTGCCAGCAGCTTAGTTCGACCCCGGGAGCTCGGCACAGATACGCAGTATTTT. It codes for CASSLVRPRELGTDTQYF.

The chain joins TRBV7-2 to TRBJ1-4; maybe TRBD1 (6 bases). Looked up from germline, CDR1 is SGHTA and CDR2 is FQGNSA. The CDR3 loop spans 15 amino acids. V lost 5 bases and J 8 bases, leaving 18 bases between the germline ends. CDR3 region: CASSPGTPSLEKLFF. The CDR3 DNA reads as TGTGCCAGCAGCCCAGGGACACCATCCCTCGAAAAACTGTTTTTT.

The rearrangement uses TRBV6-2 or TRBV6-3 and TRBJ1-4; D is possibly TRBD1 (5 bases). CDR3 length: 15 residues. Germline V gives CDR1 MNHEY, CDR2 SVGEGT. Trimming took off 2 bases at V and 10 bases at J, with 17 bases between the two ends. The DNA of the CDR3 is TGTGCCAGCAGTTACAACTGGGGACGACCGGGAAAACTGTTTTTT. This translates into CASSYNWGRPGKLFF.

The V gene is TRBV25-1, the J gene TRBJ2-3; 8 nucleotides align to TRBD2. With V trimmed by 5 bases and J by 2 bases, 9 bases remained unmatched. The CDR3 has 16 amino acids. In germline, CDR1 is MGHDK, CDR2 SYGVNS. CDR3: CASSRIAGTLTDTQYF. CDR3 sequence (DNA): TGTGCCAGCAGTCGGATAGCGGGGACCCTCACAGATACGCAGTATTTT.

V is TRBV6-1 and J is TRBJ2-7; D may be TRBD1 (5 bases). Germline values: CDR1 MNHNS, CDR2 SASEGT. This CDR3 spans 13 amino acids. Trimming shortened V by 7 bases and J by 4 bases, and 14 bases separated the two germline ends. The CDR3 loop is CASTQGVGYEQYF. The CDR3 DNA sequence: TGTGCCAGCACCCAGGGCGTGGGATACGAGCAGTACTTC.

CDR3 protein: CASSKTWTGDNEQYF. In DNA, the CDR3 is TGCGCCAGCAGCAAGACCTGGACAGGGGATAACGAGCAGTACTTC. The chain couples TRBV10-2 to TRBJ2-7, with 9 bases that match TRBD1. Germline V gene sequence: CDR1 WSHSY, CDR2 SAAADI. The CDR3 spans 15 residues. V lost 6 bases to trimming and J lost 5 bases; unmatched junction nucleotides: 11.